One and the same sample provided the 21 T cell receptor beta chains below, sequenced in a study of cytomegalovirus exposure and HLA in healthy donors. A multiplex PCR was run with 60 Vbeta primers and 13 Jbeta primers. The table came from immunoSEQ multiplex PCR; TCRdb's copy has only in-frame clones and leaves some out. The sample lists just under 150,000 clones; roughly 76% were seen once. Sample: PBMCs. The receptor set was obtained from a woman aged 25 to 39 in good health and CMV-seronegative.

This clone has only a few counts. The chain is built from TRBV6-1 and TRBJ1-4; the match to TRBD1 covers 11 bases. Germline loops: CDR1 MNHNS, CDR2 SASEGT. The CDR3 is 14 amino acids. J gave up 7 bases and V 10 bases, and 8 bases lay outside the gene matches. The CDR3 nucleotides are TGTGCCACCTTCGAGGGACAGGGGGGTGAAAAACTGTTTTTT. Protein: CATFEGQGGEKLFF.

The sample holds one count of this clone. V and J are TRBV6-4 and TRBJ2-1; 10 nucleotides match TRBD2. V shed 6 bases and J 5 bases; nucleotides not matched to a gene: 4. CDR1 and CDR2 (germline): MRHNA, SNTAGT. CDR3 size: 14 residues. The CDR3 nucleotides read TGTGCCAGCAGGATAGCGGGAGGTAACAATGAGCAGTTCTTC. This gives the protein CASRIAGGNNEQFF.

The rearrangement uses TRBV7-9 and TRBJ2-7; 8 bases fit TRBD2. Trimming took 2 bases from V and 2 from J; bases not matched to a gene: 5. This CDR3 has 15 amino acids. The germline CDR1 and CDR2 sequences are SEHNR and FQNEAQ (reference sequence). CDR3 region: CASSLMAGGAYEQYF. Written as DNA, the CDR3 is TGTGCCAGCAGCTTAATGGCGGGGGGAGCCTACGAGCAGTACTTC.

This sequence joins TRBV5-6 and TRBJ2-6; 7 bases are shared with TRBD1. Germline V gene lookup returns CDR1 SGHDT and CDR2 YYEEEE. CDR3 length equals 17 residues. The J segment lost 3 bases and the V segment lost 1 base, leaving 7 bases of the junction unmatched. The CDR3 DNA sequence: TGTGCCAGCAGCTTGCAAGACAGGGTGGGTGGGGCCAACGTCCTGACTTTC. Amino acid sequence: CASSLQDRVGGANVLTF.

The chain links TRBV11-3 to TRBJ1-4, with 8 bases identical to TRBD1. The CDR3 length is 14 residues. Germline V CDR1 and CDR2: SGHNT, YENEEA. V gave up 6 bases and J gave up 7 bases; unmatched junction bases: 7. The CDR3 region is CASSPGGASEKLFF. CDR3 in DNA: TGTGCCAGCAGTCCAGGGGGCGCGAGTGAAAAACTGTTTTTT.

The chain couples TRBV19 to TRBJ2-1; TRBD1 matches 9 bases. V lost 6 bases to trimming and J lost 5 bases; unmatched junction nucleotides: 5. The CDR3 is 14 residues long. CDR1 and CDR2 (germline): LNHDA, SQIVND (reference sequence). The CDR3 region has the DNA TGTGCCAGTAGCGGGACAGGGAAAAACAATGAGCAGTTCTTC. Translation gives CASSGTGKNNEQFF.

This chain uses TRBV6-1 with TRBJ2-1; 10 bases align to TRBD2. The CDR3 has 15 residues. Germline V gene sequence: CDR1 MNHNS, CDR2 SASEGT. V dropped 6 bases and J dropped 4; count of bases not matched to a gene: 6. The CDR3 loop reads CASSPGTSEYNEQFF. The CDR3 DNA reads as TGTGCCAGCAGCCCCGGGACTAGCGAGTACAATGAGCAGTTCTTC.

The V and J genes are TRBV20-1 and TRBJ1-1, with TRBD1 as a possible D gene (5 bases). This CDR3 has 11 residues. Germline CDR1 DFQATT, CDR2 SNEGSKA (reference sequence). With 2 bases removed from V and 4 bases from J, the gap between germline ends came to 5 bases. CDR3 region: CSARQGTEAFF. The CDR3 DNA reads TGCAGTGCTAGACAGGGCACTGAAGCTTTCTTT.

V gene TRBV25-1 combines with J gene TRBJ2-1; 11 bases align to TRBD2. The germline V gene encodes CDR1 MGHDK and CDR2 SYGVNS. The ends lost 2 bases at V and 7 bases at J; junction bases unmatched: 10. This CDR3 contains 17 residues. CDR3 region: CASSEGRLAGSRNEQFF. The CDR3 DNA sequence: TGTGCCAGCAGTGAAGGGAGACTAGCGGGAAGTAGAAATGAGCAGTTCTTC.

CDR3 nucleotides: TGCGCCAGCAGCTTAGAAGGGACAGGTTACACCGGGGAGCTGTTTTTT. Amino acid sequence: CASSLEGTGYTGELFF. The rearrangement links TRBV5-1 to TRBJ2-2; 8 bases map to TRBD1. V dropped 2 bases and J dropped 3; count of bases not matched to a gene: 6. Germline V gene lookup returns CDR1 SGHRS and CDR2 YFSETQ. The CDR3 sequence is 16 residues long.

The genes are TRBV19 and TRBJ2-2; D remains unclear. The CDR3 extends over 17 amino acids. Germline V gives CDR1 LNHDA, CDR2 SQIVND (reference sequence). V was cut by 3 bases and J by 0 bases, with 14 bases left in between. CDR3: CASSIHKTLSNTGELFF. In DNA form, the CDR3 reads TGTGCCAGTAGTATCCATAAGACATTGTCGAACACCGGGGAGCTGTTTTTT. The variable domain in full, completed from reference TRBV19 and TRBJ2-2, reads DGGITQSPKYLFRKEGQNVTLSCEQNLNHDAMYWYRQDPGQGLRLIYYSQIVNDFQKGDIAEGYSVSREKKESFPLTVTSAQKNPTAFYLCASSIHKTLSNTGELFFGEGSRLTVL.

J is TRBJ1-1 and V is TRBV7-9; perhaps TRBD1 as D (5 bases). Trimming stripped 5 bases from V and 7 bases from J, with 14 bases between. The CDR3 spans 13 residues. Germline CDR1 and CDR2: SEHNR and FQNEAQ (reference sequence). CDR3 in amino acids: CASSRSGEGEAFF. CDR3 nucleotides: TGTGCCAGCAGCCGATCGGGGGAAGGTGAAGCTTTCTTT.

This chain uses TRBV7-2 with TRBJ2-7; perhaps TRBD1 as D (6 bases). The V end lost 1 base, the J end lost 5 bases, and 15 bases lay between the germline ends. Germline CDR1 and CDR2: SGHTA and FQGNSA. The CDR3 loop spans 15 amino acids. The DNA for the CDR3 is TGTGCCAGCAGCTTAGTACAGGGCGCGGACAACGAGCAGTACTTC. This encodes CASSLVQGADNEQYF.

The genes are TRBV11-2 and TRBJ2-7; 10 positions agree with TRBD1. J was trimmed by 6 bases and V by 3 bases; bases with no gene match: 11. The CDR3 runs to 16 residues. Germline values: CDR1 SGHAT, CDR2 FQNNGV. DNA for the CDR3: TGTGCCAGCAGCTTCACCCGGGACAGGGGAGTAGGCGAGCAGTACTTC. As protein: CASSFTRDRGVGEQYF.

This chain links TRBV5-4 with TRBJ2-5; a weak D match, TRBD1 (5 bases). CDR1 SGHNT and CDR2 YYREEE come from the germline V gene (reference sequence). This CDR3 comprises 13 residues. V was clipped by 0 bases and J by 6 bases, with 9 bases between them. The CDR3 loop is CASSLGQYKTQYF. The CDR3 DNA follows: TGTGCCAGCAGCTTGGGACAGTACAAGACCCAGTACTTC.

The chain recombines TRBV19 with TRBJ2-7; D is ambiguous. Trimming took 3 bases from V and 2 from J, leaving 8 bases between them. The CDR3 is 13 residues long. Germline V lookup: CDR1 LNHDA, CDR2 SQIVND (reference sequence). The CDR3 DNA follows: TGTGCCAGTAGTATTGGCAGGACCTACGAGCAGTACTTC. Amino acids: CASSIGRTYEQYF. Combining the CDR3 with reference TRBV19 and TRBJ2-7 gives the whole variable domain DGGITQSPKYLFRKEGQNVTLSCEQNLNHDAMYWYRQDPGQGLRLIYYSQIVNDFQKGDIAEGYSVSREKKESFPLTVTSAQKNPTAFYLCASSIGRTYEQYFGPGTRLTVT.

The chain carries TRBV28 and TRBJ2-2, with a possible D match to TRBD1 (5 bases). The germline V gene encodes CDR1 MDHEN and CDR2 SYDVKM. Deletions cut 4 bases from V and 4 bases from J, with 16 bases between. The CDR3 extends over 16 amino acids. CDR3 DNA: TGTGCCAGCAGTTCACAGGCAAACTTCTTCACCGGGGAGCTGTTTTTT. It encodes CASSSQANFFTGELFF.

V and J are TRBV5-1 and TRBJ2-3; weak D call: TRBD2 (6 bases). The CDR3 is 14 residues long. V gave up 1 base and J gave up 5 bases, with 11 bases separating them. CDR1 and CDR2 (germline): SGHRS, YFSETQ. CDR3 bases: TGCGCCAGCAGCTTGAGTTGGGGAGGAGATACGCAGTATTTT. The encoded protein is CASSLSWGGDTQYF.

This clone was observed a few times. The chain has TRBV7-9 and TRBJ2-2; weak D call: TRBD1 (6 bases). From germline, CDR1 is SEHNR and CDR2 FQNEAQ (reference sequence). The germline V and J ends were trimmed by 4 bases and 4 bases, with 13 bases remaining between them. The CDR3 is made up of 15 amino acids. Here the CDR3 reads CASSSTGKPTGELFF. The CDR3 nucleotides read TGTGCCAGCAGCTCAACAGGGAAGCCCACCGGGGAGCTGTTTTTT.

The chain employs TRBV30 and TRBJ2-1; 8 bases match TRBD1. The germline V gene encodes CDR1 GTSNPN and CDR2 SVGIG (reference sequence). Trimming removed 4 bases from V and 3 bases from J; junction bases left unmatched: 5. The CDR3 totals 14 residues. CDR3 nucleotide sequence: TGTGCCTGGACAGGGGGCTCGCGCTACAATGAGCAGTTCTTC. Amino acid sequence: CAWTGGSRYNEQFF.

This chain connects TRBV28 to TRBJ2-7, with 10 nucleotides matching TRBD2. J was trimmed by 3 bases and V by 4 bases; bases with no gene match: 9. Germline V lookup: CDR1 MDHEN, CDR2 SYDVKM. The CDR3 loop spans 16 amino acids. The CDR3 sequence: CASSSGGLAQDYEQYF. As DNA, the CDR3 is TGTGCCAGCAGTTCTGGGGGACTAGCGCAAGACTACGAGCAGTACTTC.